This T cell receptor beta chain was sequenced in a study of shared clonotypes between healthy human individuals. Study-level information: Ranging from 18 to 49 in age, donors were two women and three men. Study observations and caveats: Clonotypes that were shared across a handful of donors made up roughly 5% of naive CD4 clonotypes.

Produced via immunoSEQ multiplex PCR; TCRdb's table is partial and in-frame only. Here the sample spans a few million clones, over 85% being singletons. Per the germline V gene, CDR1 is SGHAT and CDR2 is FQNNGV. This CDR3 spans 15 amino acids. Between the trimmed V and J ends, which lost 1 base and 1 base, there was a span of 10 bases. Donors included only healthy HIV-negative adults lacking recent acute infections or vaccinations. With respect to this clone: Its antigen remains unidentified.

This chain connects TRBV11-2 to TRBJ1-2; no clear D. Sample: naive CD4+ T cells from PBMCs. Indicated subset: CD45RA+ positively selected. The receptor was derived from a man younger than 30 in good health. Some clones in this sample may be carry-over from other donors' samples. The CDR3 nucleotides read TGTGCCAGCAGCTTAGTTACTGGAGATAACTATGGCTACACCTTC. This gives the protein CASSLVTGDNYGYTF.